Listed below are T cell receptor beta chains from one sample, sequenced in a study of T cell repertoires in aging, cancer and after chemotherapy. TCRdb processed the multiplex PCR reads anew with MiXCR; each CDR3 protein has one entry. This sample carries roughly 10,000 distinct CDR3 sequences, 32% of them seen once, and the ten largest clones take about a fifth. The sample comprised blood. The receptors originated from a human donor in good health. The donor label of this sample is uncertain. Each CDR3 is given with its conserved first and last residue. The D gene is left open where the match is weak. Clone size, where shown, is once, few, many, or a class for clones that have expanded.

j_call: TRBJ2-5
d_call: TRBD1
v_call: TRBV11-2
clone_size: .
cdr3_length: 16
cdr3_aa: CASSLGTGMGQETQYF
cdr3_nt: TGTGCCAGCAGCTTAGGGACAGGGATGGGACAAGAGACCCAGTACTTC

j_call: TRBJ2-3
d_call: .
v_call: TRBV27
clone_size: medium-sized
cdr3_length: 15
cdr3_aa: CASSLPASGTDTQYF
cdr3_nt: TGTGCCAGCAGTTTACCGGCCAGCGGGACAGATACGCAGTATTTT

j_call: TRBJ1-5
d_call: .
v_call: TRBV5-1
clone_size: .
cdr3_length: 15
cdr3_aa: CASSLGDTSNQPQHF
cdr3_nt: TGCGCCAGCAGCTTGGGAGACACTAGCAATCAGCCCCAGCATTTT

j_call: TRBJ1-5
d_call: .
v_call: TRBV6-6
clone_size: .
cdr3_length: 14
cdr3_aa: CASCQGNSNQPQHF
cdr3_nt: TGTGCCAGCTGTCAGGGTAATAGCAATCAGCCCCAGCATTTT

j_call: TRBJ2-6
d_call: .
v_call: TRBV5-8
clone_size: .
cdr3_length: 19
cdr3_aa: CASSLDPGHSSSGANVLTF
cdr3_nt: TGTGCCAGCAGCTTGGATCCGGGACATTCCTCCTCTGGGGCCAACGTCCTGACTTTC

j_call: TRBJ2-2
d_call: .
v_call: TRBV20-1
clone_size: .
cdr3_length: 13
cdr3_aa: CSATPGPTGELFF
cdr3_nt: TGCAGTGCTACGCCGGGTCCCACCGGGGAGCTGTTTTTT

j_call: TRBJ2-2
d_call: .
v_call: TRBV30
clone_size: medium-sized
cdr3_length: 14
cdr3_aa: CAWSGRQNTGELFF
cdr3_nt: TGTGCCTGGAGTGGCAGGCAGAACACCGGGGAGCTGTTTTTT

j_call: TRBJ2-5
d_call: TRBD1
v_call: TRBV19
clone_size: once
cdr3_length: 16
cdr3_aa: CASSIVLGQGLETQYF
cdr3_nt: TGTGCCAGTAGTATCGTACTCGGACAGGGTCTTGAGACCCAGTACTTC

j_call: TRBJ2-5
d_call: .
v_call: TRBV5-5
clone_size: few
cdr3_length: 13
cdr3_aa: CASSSPRTAIQYF
cdr3_nt: TGTGCCAGCAGCTCTCCTCGGACAGCGATCCAGTACTTC

j_call: TRBJ1-1
d_call: .
v_call: TRBV12-5
clone_size: .
cdr3_length: 20
cdr3_aa: CASVTSGAEGAGSMNTEAFF
cdr3_nt: TGTGCTAGTGTCACGTCAGGGGCTGAGGGAGCTGGGTCAATGAACACTGAAGCTTTCTTT

j_call: TRBJ2-2
d_call: .
v_call: TRBV5-4
clone_size: few
cdr3_length: 16
cdr3_aa: CASSPRVGGPSGELFF
cdr3_nt: TGTGCCAGCAGCCCTCGGGTTGGGGGCCCATCCGGGGAGCTGTTTTTT

j_call: TRBJ2-2
d_call: .
v_call: TRBV19
clone_size: .
cdr3_length: 12
cdr3_aa: CASSLDVGELFF
cdr3_nt: TGTGCCAGCAGCTTAGACGTCGGGGAGCTGTTTTTT

j_call: TRBJ1-2
d_call: .
v_call: TRBV12-3/TRBV12-4
clone_size: .
cdr3_length: 11
cdr3_aa: CASSDLYGYTF
cdr3_nt: TGTGCCAGCAGTGATTTATATGGCTACACCTTC

j_call: TRBJ2-3
d_call: .
v_call: TRBV6-2/TRBV6-3
clone_size: .
cdr3_length: 15
cdr3_aa: CASSYALPRTDTQYF
cdr3_nt: TGTGCCAGCAGTTACGCCCTTCCCCGCACAGATACGCAGTATTTT

j_call: TRBJ2-7
d_call: .
v_call: TRBV11-2
clone_size: .
cdr3_length: 13
cdr3_aa: CASSQLFSYEQYF
cdr3_nt: TGTGCCAGCAGCCAACTTTTTTCCTACGAGCAGTACTTC

j_call: TRBJ1-1
d_call: TRBD1
v_call: TRBV5-6
clone_size: few
cdr3_length: 14
cdr3_aa: CASSRGTGDTEAFF
cdr3_nt: TGTGCCAGCAGCCGTGGGACAGGGGACACTGAAGCTTTCTTT

j_call: TRBJ2-7
d_call: .
v_call: TRBV7-2
clone_size: .
cdr3_length: 12
cdr3_aa: CASSLGRERRYF
cdr3_nt: TGTGCCAGCAGCTTGGGGCGGGAACGGCGGTACTTC

j_call: TRBJ2-1
d_call: TRBD1
v_call: TRBV12-3/TRBV12-4
clone_size: .
cdr3_length: 13
cdr3_aa: CASSWDRYNEQFF
cdr3_nt: TGTGCCAGCAGTTGGGACAGATACAATGAGCAGTTCTTC

j_call: TRBJ2-3
d_call: .
v_call: TRBV5-1
clone_size: few
cdr3_length: 15
cdr3_aa: CASSLGQGFTDTQYF
cdr3_nt: TGCGCCAGCAGCTTGGGTCAGGGCTTCACCGATACGCAGTATTTT

j_call: TRBJ2-2
d_call: TRBD2
v_call: TRBV19
clone_size: medium-sized
cdr3_length: 14
cdr3_aa: CATPAGTRTGELFF
cdr3_nt: TGTGCCACTCCAGCCGGGACTAGAACCGGGGAGCTGTTTTTT

j_call: TRBJ2-7
d_call: TRBD2
v_call: TRBV19
clone_size: few
cdr3_length: 14
cdr3_aa: CASSIGLAGNEQYF
cdr3_nt: TGTGCCAGTAGTATAGGTCTAGCGGGGAACGAGCAGTACTTC